This T cell receptor (beta chain) stems from a study of patients and donors after allogeneic stem cell transplantation. A few counts support this clonotype. Per germline, CDR1 SGHTA and CDR2 FQGNSA. The CDR3 extends over 17 amino acids. Trimming shortened V by 5 bases and J by 2 bases, and 19 bases separated the two germline ends. TCRdb re-analysed the RT-PCR reads in MiXCR, keeping a single row per CDR3 protein. The sample records about 410,000 distinct CDR3 sequences, 16% being singletons. Input material: blood, either unsorted or a sorted T cell fraction (not recorded which). The chain employs TRBV7-2 and TRBJ2-1; D is possibly TRBD2 (6 bases). This TCR was recovered from a human donor who was either an allogeneic HSCT recipient or a stem cell or donor lymphocyte infusion donor (not recorded which). It is not recorded whose cells these are; they may come from a transplant donor. The CDR3 bases are TGTGCCAGCAGCCAGCTAGCGAATACTCGAACCTACAATGAGCAGTTCTTC. As protein: CASSQLANTRTYNEQFF.